This T cell receptor (beta chain) was recovered during a study of blood T cell repertoires in COVID-19. Looking at the study overall: Whether acute or convalescent, the COVID-19 samples came from the United States, Italy and Spain. T cells, B-cell-depleted T cells, or PBMCs supplied cDNA or gDNA.

CDR3 length: 16 amino acids. The germline V gene encodes CDR1 SGHTS and CDR2 YDEGEE. V dropped 1 base and J dropped 0 bases, with 10 bases sitting between them. In the original analysis: Using reference gene primer amplification, nucleated cell counts were estimated. Some clones are missing from TCRdb's copy, which holds only in-frame ones; the method was immunoSEQ multiplex PCR. V and J calls plus clone size are reproduced from that table; the DNA served to infer D and trimming. The repertoire includes roughly 90,000 clones, 80% of them detected once, and under 20% sits in the top ten. This chain joins TRBV5-8 and TRBJ2-2; weak D call: TRBD2 (5 bases). The source of this sequence is a human donor in a cohort sampled during active COVID-19. Source material: peripheral blood. CDR3 bases: TGTGCCAGCAGCTTGCGAGGGAACGCGAACACCGGGGAGCTGTTTTTT. It translates to CASSLRGNANTGELFF.